The 3 T cell receptor beta chains listed next were all sequenced from one sample in a study of cytomegalovirus exposure and HLA in healthy donors. Sequencing was performed with immunoSEQ multiplex PCR; in TCRdb, only in-frame clones are kept and a portion is missing. Counted here are some 80,000 clones, 90% to 96% occurring once; the ten biggest clones make up about 1.5%. Sequenced input: PBMCs. Source of these receptors: a young man in good health and CMV-seropositive.

A remark on this clone: Its ends do not fully match the called genes, so a read error is possible. The chain recombines TRBV6-1 with TRBJ1-1; D remains ambiguous. The CDR3 is 14 amino acids. CDR1 and CDR2 from the germline V gene are MNHNS and SASEGT. The CDR3 loop reads CASSPRVGVTDLIF. The CDR3, as DNA: TGTGCCAGCAGTCCCCGGGTCGGGGTCACTGACCTGATCTTT.

The J gene is TRBJ2-7, the V gene TRBV5-4; 7 bases line up with TRBD1. The V gene end was trimmed by 3 bases and the J gene end by 0 bases; junction bases not matched to a gene: 6. The germline V gene encodes CDR1 SGHNT and CDR2 YYREEE (reference sequence). This CDR3 comprises 15 residues. CDR3 sequence (DNA): TGTGCCAGCAGCTGGGACAGCCAAACCTCCTACGAGCAGTACTTC. It codes for CASSWDSQTSYEQYF.

The chain is built from TRBV25-1 and TRBJ1-2, with 7 nucleotides matching TRBD1. The germline gives CDR1 MGHDK, CDR2 SYGVNS. The J segment lost 4 bases and the V segment lost 1 base, leaving 9 bases of the junction unmatched. The CDR3 length is 16 residues. CDR3 region: CASSESGQWDIYGYTF. DNA for the CDR3: TGTGCCAGCAGTGAATCGGGACAGTGGGATATCTATGGCTACACCTTC.